This TCR beta chain appears in the sequencing data of a study of blood T cell repertoires in COVID-19. The overall study: Sample material is recorded as cDNA or gDNA derived from T cells, B-cell-depleted T cells, or PBMCs.

Clones were sequenced by immunoSEQ multiplex PCR, and TCRdb holds only the in-frame ones, with some missing. The sample contains fewer than 150,000 clones, approximately 83% of which appear only once. Germline V gene sequence: CDR1 MNHEY, CDR2 SVGAGI. Trimming left V 2 bases short and J 1 base short, with 11 bases between. This CDR3 is built from 15 residues. Sequenced sample: peripheral blood. This receptor was obtained from a human donor in a cohort sampled during active COVID-19. V usage is TRBV6-5 and J usage is TRBJ1-1, with D unresolved. The CDR3 sequence: CASSYEGRQNTEAFF. In DNA form, the CDR3 reads TGTGCCAGCAGTTACGAGGGCAGACAGAACACTGAAGCTTTCTTT.